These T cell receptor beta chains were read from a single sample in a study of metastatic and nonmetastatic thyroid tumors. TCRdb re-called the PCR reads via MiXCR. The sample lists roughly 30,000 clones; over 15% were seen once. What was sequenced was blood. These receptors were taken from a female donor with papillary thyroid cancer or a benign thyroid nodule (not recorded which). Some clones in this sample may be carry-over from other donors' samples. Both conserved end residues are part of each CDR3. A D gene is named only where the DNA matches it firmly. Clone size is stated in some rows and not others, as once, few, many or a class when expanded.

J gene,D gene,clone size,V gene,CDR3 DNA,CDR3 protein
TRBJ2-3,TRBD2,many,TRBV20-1,TGCAGTGCTAGAGATCCTAGCGGGAACACAGATACGCAGTATTTT,CSARDPSGNTDTQYF
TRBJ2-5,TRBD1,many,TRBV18,TGTGCCAGCTCACCACAACAGGGGTACCAAGAGACCCAGTACTTC,CASSPQQGYQETQYF
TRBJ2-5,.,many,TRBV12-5,TGTGCTAGTGGCACCCACCCTCAAGAGACCCAGTACTTC,CASGTHPQETQYF
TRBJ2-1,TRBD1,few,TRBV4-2,TGTGCCAGCGGCCAAGGGGAGCTGAGCAGGGGGTCAAATGAGCAGTTCTTC,CASGQGELSRGSNEQFF
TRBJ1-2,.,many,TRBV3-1,TGTGCCAGCAGCCAAGATACCCAGGGGAACTATGGCTACACCTTC,CASSQDTQGNYGYTF
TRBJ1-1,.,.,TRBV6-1,TGTGCCAGCAATCACCTTGGGGGAACTGAAGCTTTCTTT,CASNHLGGTEAFF
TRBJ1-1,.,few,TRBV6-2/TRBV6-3,TGTGCCAGTAGTCCCATAACTGGCCGTACTGAAGCTTTCTTT,CASSPITGRTEAFF
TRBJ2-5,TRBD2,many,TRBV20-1,TGCAGTGCTGGGGGATCTAGCGGCCCTTTCCAAGAGACCCAGTACTTC,CSAGGSSGPFQETQYF
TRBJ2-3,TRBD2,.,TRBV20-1,TGCAGTGCTAGAGATGTTTCTAGCGGGGTGACAGATACGCAGTATTTT,CSARDVSSGVTDTQYF
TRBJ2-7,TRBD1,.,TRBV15,TGTGCCACCAGCAGAGAGTTAGGGGGCATCCACGAGCAGTACTTC,CATSRELGGIHEQYF
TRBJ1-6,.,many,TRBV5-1,TGCGCCAGCAGCTTGGGGGACATTAGGAATTCACCCCTCCACTTT,CASSLGDIRNSPLHF
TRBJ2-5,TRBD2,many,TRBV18,TGTGCCAGCTCACGACTAGCGGTTAAACAAGAGACCCAGTACTTC,CASSRLAVKQETQYF
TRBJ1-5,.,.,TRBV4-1,TGCGCCAGCAGCCAAGATTATGGAGGGGCTCAGCCCCAGCATTTT,CASSQDYGGAQPQHF
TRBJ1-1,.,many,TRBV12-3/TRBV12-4,TGTGCCAGCAGTTTGGCCCCTTCGAACACTGAAGCTTTCTTT,CASSLAPSNTEAFF
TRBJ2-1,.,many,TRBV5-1,TGCGCCAGCAGCTCGACACCCAATGAGCAGTTCTTC,CASSSTPNEQFF
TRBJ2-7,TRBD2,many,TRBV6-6,TGTGCCAGCAGTTACCCCCCTAGCGGGAGGCGTTACGAGCAGTACTTC,CASSYPPSGRRYEQYF
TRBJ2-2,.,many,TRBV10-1,TGCGCCAGCAGAAAGGGCGCCTCGACCGGGGAGCTGTTTTTT,CASRKGASTGELFF
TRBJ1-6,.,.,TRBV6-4,TGTGCCAGCAGCGAACAAGCGGTTTCAACCCTCCACTTT,CASSEQAVSTLHF
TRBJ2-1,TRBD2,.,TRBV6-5,TGTGCCAGCAGTTACCACGGGGACTACAGCAATGAGAAGTTCTTC,CASSYHGDYSNEKFF
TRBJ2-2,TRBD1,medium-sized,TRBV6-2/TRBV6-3,TGTGCCAGCAGTTACTCCGGACAGGGCAACACCGGGGAGCTGTTTTTT,CASSYSGQGNTGELFF
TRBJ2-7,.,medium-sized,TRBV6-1,TGTGCCAGCAGTTCCGGGATGGCCTACGAGCAGTACTTC,CASSSGMAYEQYF
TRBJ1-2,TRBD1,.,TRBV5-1,TGCGCCAGCAGCCCCGGTTGTGCGACAGGGAGTGGCTACACCTTC,CASSPGCATGSGYTF
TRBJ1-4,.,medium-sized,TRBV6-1,TGTGCCAGCAGAGTGGGGAACAGCGGGGGTGAAAAACTGTTTTTT,CASRVGNSGGEKLFF
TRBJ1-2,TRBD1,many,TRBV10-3,TGTGCCATCGCCTCCGGGACAGGGAACTATGGCTACACCTTC,CAIASGTGNYGYTF
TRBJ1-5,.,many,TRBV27,TGTGCCAGCAGTTCAACGGGACCGAATCAGCCCCAGCATTTT,CASSSTGPNQPQHF
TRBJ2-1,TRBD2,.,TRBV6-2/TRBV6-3,TGTGCCAGAAGTTCTCTAGCGGGGGGTCCCAATGAGCAGTTCTTT,CARSSLAGGPNEQFF
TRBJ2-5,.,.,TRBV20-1,TGCAGTGCTAGGACAGGAAAGGAGACCCAGTACTTC,CSARTGKETQYF
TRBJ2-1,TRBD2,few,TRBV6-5,TGTGCCAGCAGTTTATGGGTCGGGCTAGCGGAATACAATGAGCAGTTCTTC,CASSLWVGLAEYNEQFF
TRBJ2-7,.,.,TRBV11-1,TGTGCCAGCAGCTCGCCTACCATGGGGCGGCCCTACGAGCAGTACTTC,CASSSPTMGRPYEQYF
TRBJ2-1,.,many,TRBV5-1,TGCGCCAGCAGCTTGGTGGGTCAATTCTTAGGCAATGAGCAGTTCTTC,CASSLVGQFLGNEQFF
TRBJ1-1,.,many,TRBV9,TGTGCCAGCAGCGTAGTAGCGAACACTGAAGCTTTCTTT,CASSVVANTEAFF
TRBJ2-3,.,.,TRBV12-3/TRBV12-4,TGTGCCAGCATTTTCTTTGCGTGCGGGGGCGCGATAGATACGCAGTATTTT,CASIFFACGGAIDTQYF
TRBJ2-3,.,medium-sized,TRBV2,TGTGCCAGCATCATGGACCGAGGTGGCACAGATACGCAGTATTTT,CASIMDRGGTDTQYF
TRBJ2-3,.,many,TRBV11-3,TGTGCCAGCAGCTTAAACCAGGATACGCAGTATTTT,CASSLNQDTQYF
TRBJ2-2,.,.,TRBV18,TGTGCCGGCTCACCTAGTATGGCAGGGAAGACCGGTGAGCTGTTTTTT,CAGSPSMAGKTGELFF
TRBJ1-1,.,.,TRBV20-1,TGCAGTGCTCCCCGTCCGGTCCTGAACACCGAAGCTTTCTTT,CSAPRPVLNTEAFF
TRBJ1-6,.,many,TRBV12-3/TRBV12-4,TGTGCCAGCAGTTTTCCCTTCGACGGTTCACCCCTCCACTTT,CASSFPFDGSPLHF
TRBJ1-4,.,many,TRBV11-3,TGTGCCAGCAGCTGGGACAATGGCGATGAAAAACTGTTTTTT,CASSWDNGDEKLFF
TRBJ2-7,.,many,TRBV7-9,TGTGCCAGCAGCTTATTAGATAGCTCCTACGAGCAGTACTTC,CASSLLDSSYEQYF
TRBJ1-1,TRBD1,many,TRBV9,TGTGCCAGTCGCCGCGGACAGGGGGCGTTGGACACTGAAGCTTTCTTT,CASRRGQGALDTEAFF
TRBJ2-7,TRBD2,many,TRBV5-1,TGCGCCAGCAGCTTGCTTGCGGGAGCTTCCTACGAGCAGTACTTC,CASSLLAGASYEQYF
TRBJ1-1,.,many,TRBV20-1,TGCAGTGCTAGAGATCCCACAGGCGCACCGAACACTGAAGCTTTCTTT,CSARDPTGAPNTEAFF
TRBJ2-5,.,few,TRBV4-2,TGTGCCAGCAGCCAGGGAGAGGCCGGGCAAGAGACCCAGTACTTC,CASSQGEAGQETQYF
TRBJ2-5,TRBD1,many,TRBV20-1,TGCAGTGCTGGGGACAGGGGGAATCTGGAGACCCAGTACTTC,CSAGDRGNLETQYF
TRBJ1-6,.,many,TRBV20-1,TGCAGTGCTTTGGGGACTGTCAACTATAATTCACCCCTCCACTTT,CSALGTVNYNSPLHF
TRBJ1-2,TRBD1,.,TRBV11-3,TGTGCCAGCAGCTTGGGACAGGCGAACTTCTATGGCTACACCTTC,CASSLGQANFYGYTF
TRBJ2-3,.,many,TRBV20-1,TGCAGTGCTAGAACGGGCACAGATACGCAGTATTTT,CSARTGTDTQYF
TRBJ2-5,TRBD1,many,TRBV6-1,TGTGCCAGCAGCCGACTTAGCGGGACAGGGGAGAAGACCCAGTACTTC,CASSRLSGTGEKTQYF
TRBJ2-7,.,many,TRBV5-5,TGTGCCAGCAGCTTGGTCGACCGATACTACGAGCAGTACTTC,CASSLVDRYYEQYF
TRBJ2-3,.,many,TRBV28,TGTGCCAGCAGTCTCTCACTAGACACAGATACGCAGTATTTT,CASSLSLDTDTQYF
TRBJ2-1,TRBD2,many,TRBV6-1,TGTGCCAGCACCCGTAGCGGGGGCACCTACAATGAGCAGTTCTTC,CASTRSGGTYNEQFF
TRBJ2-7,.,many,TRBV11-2,TGTGCCAGCAGCGTCGTAGGGGGGCGTAATCTTTACGAGCAGTACTTC,CASSVVGGRNLYEQYF
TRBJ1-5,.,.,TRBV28,TGTGCCAGCAGTTTAGCGGGGGTTGGGGGAAGTGGCAATCAGCCCCAGCATTTT,CASSLAGVGGSGNQPQHF
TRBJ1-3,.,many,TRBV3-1,TGTGCCAGCAGCCAGCTTTGGGACACCAGCTCTGGAAACACCATATATTTT,CASSQLWDTSSGNTIYF
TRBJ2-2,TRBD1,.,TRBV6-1,TGTGCCAACAGGGACGGGACAGTATCCTTCGGGGATCTGTTTTTT,CANRDGTVSFGDLFF
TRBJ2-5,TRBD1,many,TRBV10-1,TGCGCCAGCAGTGGGGCCGACTCCAGGGGGAAAGAGACCCAGTACTTC,CASSGADSRGKETQYF
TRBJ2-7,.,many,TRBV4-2,TGTGCCAGCAGCCCCTTAGTAGGGTTCTACGAGCAGTACTTC,CASSPLVGFYEQYF
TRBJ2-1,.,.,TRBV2,TGTGCCAGCAGTGTACTGGCTACCTACAATGAGCAGTTCTTC,CASSVLATYNEQFF
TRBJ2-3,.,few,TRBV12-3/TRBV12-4,TGTGCCAGCAGTAAACTCACAGATACGCAGTATTTT,CASSKLTDTQYF
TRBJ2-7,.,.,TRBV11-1,TGTGCCAGCAGCTTAGCGCTGGGGCTTTGGTCTAACGTCGGCGACGAGCAGTACTTC,CASSLALGLWSNVGDEQYF